The 18 T cell receptor beta chains below were found in one sample sequenced in a study of control samples from healthy donors and cancer patients. This table comes from immunoSEQ multiplex PCR, and its TCRdb copy is limited to in-frame clones, with some not included. The data show about 150,000 clones, around 96% seen once. Specimen: blood. The receptors originated from a man aged 40-50 years in good health.

The rearrangement uses TRBV12-3 or TRBV12-4 and TRBJ2-7; the D gene is possibly TRBD2 (5 bases). The CDR3 covers 12 residues. V was pared by 3 bases and J by 4 bases, with 7 bases between. The CDR3 is CASSFTGYEQYF. In DNA, the CDR3 is TGTGCCAGCAGTTTTACGGGGTACGAGCAGTACTTC.

The chain's CDR3 is CASSLKLEAFF. CDR3 bases: TGTGCCAGCAGCTTGAAACTCGAAGCTTTCTTT. This chain connects TRBV5-5 to TRBJ1-1; D remains ambiguous. V lost 1 base to trimming and J lost 8 bases, with 6 bases between them. Germline CDR1 SGHKS, CDR2 YYEKEE (reference sequence). CDR3 length: 11 amino acids.

This chain joins TRBV3-1 (or the pseudogene TRBV3-2) and TRBJ2-7; 9 bases match TRBD1. With 5 bases clipped from V and 4 bases from J, the junction kept 6 bases outside the gene matches. CDR3 length: 14 amino acids. Germline CDR1 and CDR2: LGHDT and YNNKEL (reference sequence). CDR3 residues: CASSSGTGIYEQYF. CDR3 bases: TGTGCCAGCAGCTCCGGGACAGGGATTTACGAGCAGTACTTC.

The rearrangement links TRBV11-2 to TRBJ2-7; 8 nucleotides align to TRBD1. V gave up 5 bases and J gave up 3 bases; unmatched junction bases: 3. Germline CDR1 SGHAT, CDR2 FQNNGV. This CDR3 is 13 amino acids long. CDR3 DNA sequence: TGTGCCAGCAGCCCGGGACAGGACTACGAGCAGTACTTC. This gives the protein CASSPGQDYEQYF. The entire variable domain, with the rest obtained from reference TRBV11-2 and TRBJ2-7, is as follows: EAGVAQSPRYKIIEKRQSVAFWCNPISGHATLYWYQQILGQGPKLLIQFQNNGVVDDSQLPKDRFSAERLKGVDSTLKIQPAKLEDSAVYLCASSPGQDYEQYFGPGTRLTVT.

This rearrangement joins TRBV21-1 to TRBJ1-2; no DNA check was done on the table's D call, TRBD1. TRBV21-1 is marked as a pseudogene. CDR3 length: 12 residues. The CDR3 is CASRDRGYGYTF. The CDR3 bases are TGTGCCAGCAGGGACAGGGGGTATGGCTACACCTTC.

The count of this clone is one. Relative to the germline gene, one junction end is altered; a read error may explain this. The rearrangement links TRBV4-1 to TRBJ2-7; 8 positions match TRBD2. Germline CDR1 MGHRA, CDR2 YSYEKL. The CDR3 runs to 16 residues. The CDR3 reads CARSREGGVGGYEQYF. The DNA of the CDR3 is TGCGCCCGCAGCCGGGAGGGGGGGGTAGGCGGCTACGAGCAGTACTTC.

This chain uses TRBV4-1 with TRBJ1-1, with D possibly TRBD1 on 5 matching bases. The CDR3 runs to 14 residues. V gave up 4 bases and J gave up 3 bases, with 12 bases separating them. The germline CDR1 and CDR2 sequences are MGHRA and YSYEKL. As DNA, the CDR3 is TGCGCCAGCAGCCTAGGGGCAGAAGACACTGAAGCTTTCTTT. Protein sequence: CASSLGAEDTEAFF.

The chain has TRBV7-9 and TRBJ2-2; D is unclear. Per the germline V gene, CDR1 is SEHNR and CDR2 is FQNEAQ (reference sequence). The germline V and J ends were trimmed by 11 bases and 1 base, with 11 bases remaining between them. This CDR3 comprises 13 residues. The CDR3, as DNA: TGTGCCCGGCCGACGGGGAACACCGGGGAGCTGTTTTTT. Translation gives CARPTGNTGELFF. Looking up the rest from reference TRBV7-9 and TRBJ2-2 gives the full variable domain: DTGVSQNPRHKITKRGQNVTFRCDPISEHNRLYWYRQTLGQGPEFLTYFQNEAQLEKSRLLSDRFSAERPKGSFSTLEIQRTEQGDSAMYLCARPTGNTGELFFGEGSRLTVL.

The chain carries TRBV6-5 and TRBJ2-5; no definite D call. The CDR3 totals 13 residues. V was clipped by 2 bases and J by 4 bases, with 8 bases between them. Germline values: CDR1 MNHEY, CDR2 SVGAGI. This CDR3 is CASSYGLRETQYF. Written as DNA, the CDR3 is TGTGCCAGCAGTTACGGCCTGAGAGAGACCCAGTACTTC.

V gene TRBV28 combines with J gene TRBJ2-4; D uncertain. V was cut by 2 bases and J by 0 bases, with 8 bases left in between. Germline values: CDR1 MDHEN, CDR2 SYDVKM. This CDR3 has 15 amino acids. CDR3 in amino acids: CASSLSPGAKNIQYF. CDR3 nucleotide sequence: TGTGCCAGCAGTTTAAGCCCCGGAGCCAAAAACATTCAGTACTTC.

This chain links TRBV27 with TRBJ2-7; tentative D call: TRBD1 (5 bases). This CDR3 has 15 amino acids. Germline V lookup: CDR1 MNHEY, CDR2 SMNVEV (reference sequence). V gave up 6 bases and J gave up 3 bases, with 18 bases separating them. The CDR3 DNA sequence: TGTGCCAGCAGCCCCGGGCAGGGAAGGCTCTACGAGCAGTACTTC. It specifies CASSPGQGRLYEQYF.

This chain connects TRBV6-1 to TRBJ1-3, with D possibly being TRBD1 (6 bases). Germline V lookup: CDR1 MNHNS, CDR2 SASEGT. This CDR3 region has 14 residues. Trimming removed 1 base from V and 5 bases from J, with 9 bases in between. This CDR3 reads CASSEGGARNTIYF. DNA of the CDR3: TGTGCCAGCAGTGAAGGGGGGGCTCGAAACACCATATATTTT.

The chain uses TRBV5-1 and TRBJ2-7, with D unresolved. V dropped 0 bases and J dropped 3 bases, with 7 bases sitting between them. This CDR3 is built from 13 residues. Germline V gene sequence: CDR1 SGHRS, CDR2 YFSETQ. CDR3 region: CASSLGQDYEQYF. In nucleotides, the CDR3 is TGCGCCAGCAGCTTGGGTCAGGACTACGAGCAGTACTTC.

The chain joins TRBV19 to TRBJ1-1, with 10 bases that match TRBD1. J was trimmed by 4 bases and V by 3 bases; bases with no gene match: 5. Looked up from germline, CDR1 is LNHDA and CDR2 is SQIVND (reference sequence). The CDR3 contains 15 residues. The CDR3 region is CASSIRQGATTEAFF. The CDR3 DNA sequence: TGTGCCAGTAGTATCCGACAGGGGGCCACCACTGAAGCTTTCTTT. Full variable domain (rest looked up from reference TRBV19 and TRBJ1-1): DGGITQSPKYLFRKEGQNVTLSCEQNLNHDAMYWYRQDPGQGLRLIYYSQIVNDFQKGDIAEGYSVSREKKESFPLTVTSAQKNPTAFYLCASSIRQGATTEAFFGQGTRLTVV.

The V gene is TRBV6-5, the J gene TRBJ2-1; D remains unclear. Per germline, CDR1 MNHEY and CDR2 SVGAGI. V lost 0 bases and J 0 bases, leaving 9 bases between the germline ends. This CDR3 has 16 amino acids. The CDR3 DNA sequence: TGTGCCAGCAGTTACTCGGGCAGCAGCTCCTACAATGAGCAGTTCTTC. Residues: CASSYSGSSSYNEQFF.

The CDR3 DNA sequence: TGTGCCAGCAGCTTAATTGGCGCTTCCGGGACGAGGGGGTACGAGCAGTACTTC. It codes for CASSLIGASGTRGYEQYF. The chain joins TRBV7-8 to TRBJ2-7, with D tentatively TRBD1 (6 bases). The CDR3 has 18 amino acids. Germline CDR1 reads SGHVS; CDR2 reads FQNEAQ. Trimming left V 2 bases short and J 4 bases short, with 24 bases between.

The rearrangement joins TRBV27 to TRBJ2-3; D could derive from TRBD1 or TRBD2 (6 bases each). Germline CDR1 and CDR2: MNHEY and SMNVEV (reference sequence). The germline V and J ends were trimmed by 4 bases and 11 bases, with 19 bases remaining between them. This CDR3 is 14 amino acids long. The CDR3 is CASSWGALRWEQYF. The CDR3 bases are TGTGCCAGCAGTTGGGGGGCTCTGCGTTGGGAGCAGTATTTT.

This clone was counted a single time. CDR3 sequence reads: CASSYSGRQGDGYTF. DNA of the CDR3: TGTGCCAGCAGTTACTCGGGACGTCAGGGGGACGGCTACACCTTC. The chain joins TRBV6-2 or TRBV6-3 to TRBJ1-2; 7 bases line up with TRBD1. The V gene end was trimmed by 0 bases and the J gene end by 8 bases; junction bases not matched to a gene: 9. The CDR3 has 15 amino acids. CDR1 MNHEY and CDR2 SVGEGT come from the germline V gene.